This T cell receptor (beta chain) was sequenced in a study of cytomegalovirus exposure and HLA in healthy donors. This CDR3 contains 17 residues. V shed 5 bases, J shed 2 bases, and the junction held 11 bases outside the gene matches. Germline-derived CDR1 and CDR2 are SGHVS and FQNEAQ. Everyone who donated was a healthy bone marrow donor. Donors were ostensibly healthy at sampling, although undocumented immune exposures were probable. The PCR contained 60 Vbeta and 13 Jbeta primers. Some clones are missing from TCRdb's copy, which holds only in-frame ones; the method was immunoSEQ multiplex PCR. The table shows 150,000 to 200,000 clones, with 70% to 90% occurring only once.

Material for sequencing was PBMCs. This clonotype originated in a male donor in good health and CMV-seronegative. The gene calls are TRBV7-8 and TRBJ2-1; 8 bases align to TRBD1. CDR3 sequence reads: CASSRLIRDRPYNEQFF. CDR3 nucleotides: TGTGCCAGCAGCCGGTTAATCCGGGACAGGCCCTACAATGAGCAGTTCTTC.